These 28 T cell receptor beta chains came from one sample sequenced in a study of tumor-infiltrating lymphocytes in primary liver carcinoma. Unsorted whole blood yielded blood RNA, and germline DNA was extracted as well. A constant-region primer served to make TCR beta cDNA from approximately 490 ng total RNA. The TCR beta library was amplified through three nested multiplex PCR rounds in a modified ARM-PCR procedure. With TRBV1-TRBV30 forward primers and a C-beta reverse primer, the first two PCR rounds were run for around 11 cycles each. One entry per CDR3 protein results from TCRdb running MiXCR on the multiplex PCR reads. The table includes approximately 300,000 distinct CDR3 sequences, 60% to 80% detected once. Sequencing used peripheral blood. The receptors here all came from a man between 35 and 55 years old with primary liver carcinoma and hepatitis B virus infection.

This clonotype was seen a single time. Given a much more abundant clone one base away, this may be a read error. The CDR3 nucleotides are TGTGCCTGCAAGATGACAGGGACCCCTGAAGCTTTCTTT. As protein: CACKMTGTPEAFF. The rearrangement uses TRBV6-1 and TRBJ1-1; 7 bases align to TRBD1. The CDR3 has 13 residues. Germline V gene sequence: CDR1 MNHNS, CDR2 SASEGT. V gave up 11 bases and J gave up 6 bases; unmatched junction bases: 12.

About this clonotype: The junction departs from germline at one end; a sequencing error may be responsible. The gene calls are TRBV28 and TRBJ1-6; no clear D. Germline-derived CDR1 and CDR2 are MDHEN and SYDVKM. The CDR3 has 16 amino acids. This CDR3 reads CASGSPPGPPGSPLRF. The CDR3 nucleotides read TGCGCCAGCGGATCTCCTCCTGGGCCGCCGGGTTCACCCCTCCGCTTT.

Notes on this clonotype: A much larger clone lies one base from this, so it may be a read error. This chain connects TRBV5-4 to TRBJ2-7, with no clear D. Germline CDR1 reads SGHNT; CDR2 reads YYREEE (reference sequence). This CDR3 is 13 amino acids long. Written as DNA, the CDR3 is TGTGCCAGCAGCCCAGACTGGGCCTACGTGCAGTACTTC. Protein: CASSPDWAYVQYF.

With respect to this clonotype: A much bigger clone sits one base away, suggesting this may be a read error. The chain combines TRBV10-3 with TRBJ2-3; no clear D. CDR3 length: 13 amino acids. From germline, CDR1 is ENHRY and CDR2 SYGVKD. The chain's CDR3 is CDISPTAPDTQYF. In DNA form, the CDR3 reads TGTGACATCAGCCCCACGGCCCCGGATACGCAGTATTTT.

On this clonotype itself: A read error may explain this, as a much larger clone is one base away. In this CDR3 the conserved last residue, phenylalanine or tryptophan, is missing, so a read error is likely. V usage is TRBV6-1 and J usage is TRBJ1-5; unclear D gene. Deletions cut 2 bases from V and 1 base from J, with 12 bases between. There are 16 residues in the CDR3. Germline V gene lookup returns CDR1 MNHNS and CDR2 SASEGT. This CDR3 is CASSETRVGSNQPQHL. The CDR3 nucleotides are TGTGCCAGCAGTGAAACAAGGGTCGGAAGCAATCAGCCCCAGCATCTT.

The chain couples TRBV11-2 to TRBJ1-2; 7 nucleotides align to TRBD1. V lost 5 bases, J lost 4 bases, and 1 base stayed unmatched. CDR3 length equals 12 residues. CDR1 is SGHAT and CDR2 is FQNNGV in the germline V gene. The CDR3 bases are TGTGCCAGCAGCCGACAGGGCTATGGCTACACCTTC. It is translated as CASSRQGYGYTF.

Comments on this clonotype: An end of the junction does not agree with germline; a read error may underlie this. The rearrangement joins TRBV30 to TRBJ1-6; a weak D match, TRBD1 (5 bases). The CDR3 runs 13 residues. Germline CDR1 GTSNPN, CDR2 SVGIG (reference sequence). This CDR3 reads CAWSRQNNSALHF. The CDR3 region has the DNA TGTGCCTGGAGTAGACAGAATAATTCAGCCCTCCACTTT.

Details on this clonotype: A much larger clone differs from this one at a single base, so this may be a read error. The V and J genes are TRBV5-1 and TRBJ2-7; D is perhaps TRBD1 (6 bases). Between the trimmed V and J ends, which lost 6 bases and 6 bases, there was a span of 19 bases. This CDR3 has 14 amino acids. Germline V gene lookup returns CDR1 SGHRS and CDR2 YFSETQ. This CDR3 reads CASTRGQGVPEQYF. The DNA for the CDR3 is TGCGCCAGCACTCGGGGACAAGGGGTACCCGAGCAGTACTTC. Variable domain in full (rest from reference TRBV5-1 and TRBJ2-7): KAGVTQTPRYLIKTRGQQVTLSCSPISGHRSVSWYQQTPGQGLQFLFEYFSETQRNKGNFPGRFSGRQFSNSRSEMNVSTLELGDSALYLCASTRGQGVPEQYFGPGTRLTVT.

A note on this clonotype: The junction does not match germline at one end; this may be a read error. The rearrangement links TRBV5-4 to TRBJ1-1, with a weak D call TRBD1 (5 bases). Germline V gene data show CDR1 as SGHNT and CDR2 as YYREEE (reference sequence). CDR3 length: 16 amino acids. The DNA of the CDR3 is TGTGCCAGCAGCTTGGTGGGACGGAACATGAACACTGGAGCTTTCTTT. It codes for CASSLVGRNMNTGAFF.

In regard to this clonotype: This may stem from a read error, because a much larger clone lies one nucleotide away. J is TRBJ1-2 and V is TRBV12-3 or TRBV12-4; tentatively, D is TRBD1 (6 bases). The CDR3 runs to 14 residues. The CDR3 bases are TGTGCCAGCGCTCCGGGGGCCGCTAACTATGCCTACACCTTC. Protein sequence: CASAPGAANYAYTF.

As concerns this clonotype: A clone one base away is much larger, so this may be a read error. The V call is TRBV6-1, the J call TRBJ2-7, with D perhaps matching TRBD2 (6 bases). The CDR3 has 14 residues. Germline V CDR1 and CDR2: MNHNS, SASEGT. As DNA, the CDR3 is TGTGCCAGCCGATTCGGGGGAAGCTCCTACGAGCGGTACTTC. Its protein product is CASRFGGSSYERYF.

A remark on this clonotype: An end of the junction differs from the germline gene, which may be a read error. This chain links TRBV4-2 with TRBJ2-5; 9 bases line up with TRBD2. Germline V gene sequence: CDR1 LGHNA, CDR2 YNFKEQ. The CDR3 is 18 amino acids. Written as DNA, the CDR3 is TGTGCCACCAGCCAAGAGGGGACTAGCAGGAGAGTTATGGAGACCCAGTACTTC. This sequence encodes CATSQEGTSRRVMETQYF.

This clonotype was seen just once. This may be a read error: a much more frequent sequence differs by one nucleotide. This rearrangement joins TRBV6-5 to TRBJ2-7; D gene uncertain. The V and J ends lost 6 bases and 7 bases respectively, with 19 bases between them. Per germline, CDR1 MNHEY and CDR2 SVGAGI. CDR3 length: 14 amino acids. CDR3 sequence reads: CASSQSPARWEQYF. The CDR3 DNA follows: TGTGCCAGCAGCCAATCCCCGGCTCGTTGGGAGCAGTACTTC.

For this clonotype: Mismatch with germline at one junction end may stem from a read error. This chain links TRBV5-6 with TRBJ2-5, with 11 bases aligning to TRBD1. Germline V CDR1 and CDR2: SGHDT, YYEEEE. CDR3 length: 15 residues. The CDR3 nucleotides are TGTGCCAGCAACTTGCCGGACAGGGGGCGGGAGACCCAGTACTTC. As protein: CASNLPDRGRETQYF.

The table lists this clonotype with many counts. The V gene is TRBV4-2, the J gene TRBJ2-1, with 7 bases that match TRBD2. V shed 0 bases, J shed 7 bases, and the junction held 9 bases outside the gene matches. CDR1 and CDR2 (germline): LGHNA, YNFKEQ. The CDR3 covers 16 residues. This chain's CDR3 is CASSQDSSGNSNEQFF. The CDR3 DNA follows: TGTGCCAGCAGCCAAGACTCCAGCGGGAATTCTAATGAGCAGTTCTTC.

There are many counts of this clonotype. The V and J genes are TRBV4-1 and TRBJ2-5; D unclear. V dropped 1 base and J dropped 5 bases, with 11 bases sitting between them. The CDR3 totals 14 residues. The V gene's germline CDR1 is MGHRA and CDR2 YSYEKL. The CDR3 region has the DNA TGCGCCAGCAGCCAAGTACGAATGGGGGAGACCCAGTACTTC. The encoded protein is CASSQVRMGETQYF.

A remark on this clonotype: One junction end does not reproduce the germline sequence, and a read error may be involved. V is TRBV4-1 and J is TRBJ1-5; no reliable D call. Germline values: CDR1 MGHRA, CDR2 YSYEKL. The CDR3 spans 16 residues. CDR3 region: CVSSQDVAISNQSQHF. The CDR3 nucleotides are TGCGTCAGCAGCCAAGATGTAGCCATTAGCAATCAGTCCCAGCATTTT.

Details on this clonotype: A much larger clone is a single base away; this may be a read error. The V and J genes are TRBV6-2 or TRBV6-3 and TRBJ2-1; D ambiguous. Trimming removed 6 bases at V and 12 bases at J, with 9 bases between. CDR1 is MNHEY and CDR2 is SVGEGT in the germline V gene. The length of the CDR3 is 10 residues. The CDR3 sequence is CASRDLGQFF. The CDR3 DNA follows: TGTGCCAGCAGGGACCTGGGGCAGTTCTTC.

A word on this clonotype: One end of the junction does not line up with germline, which may come from a read error. This chain links TRBV4-2 with TRBJ2-5; 7 nucleotides agree with TRBD2. Germline V gives CDR1 LGHNA, CDR2 YNFKEQ. The CDR3 extends over 18 amino acids. The CDR3 DNA reads TGTGCCAGTAGCCAAGATCTGATGGGAGGGCCGGCTTTAGAGATCCAGTACTTC. This gives the protein CASSQDLMGGPALEIQYF.

This chain's CDR3 is CASSLGTSGGASQETQYF. The CDR3 coding sequence is TGCGCCAGCAGCTTGGGAACTAGCGGGGGGGCTTCCCAAGAGACCCAGTACTTC. V is TRBV5-1 and J is TRBJ2-5; the match to TRBD2 covers 13 bases. Germline loops: CDR1 SGHRS, CDR2 YFSETQ. The junction had 6 bases not matched to a gene; V was cut back by 0 bases and J by 1 base. This CDR3 is 18 amino acids long. The complete variable domain, with remaining parts taken from reference TRBV5-1 and TRBJ2-5, reads KAGVTQTPRYLIKTRGQQVTLSCSPISGHRSVSWYQQTPGQGLQFLFEYFSETQRNKGNFPGRFSGRQFSNSRSEMNVSTLELGDSALYLCASSLGTSGGASQETQYFGPGTRLLVL.

In its sample, this clonotype was seen many times. The rearrangement joins TRBV6-5 to TRBJ1-2; 8 bases are a match to TRBD1. V dropped 6 bases and J dropped 4; count of bases not matched to a gene: 4. The germline CDR1 and CDR2 sequences are MNHEY and SVGAGI. There are 13 residues in the CDR3. The CDR3 coding sequence is TGTGCCAGCAGAGGGACAGGCGTCTATGGCTACACCTTC. It specifies CASRGTGVYGYTF.

The chain's CDR3 is CASSPSRGTYNEQFF. CDR3 nucleotide sequence: TGTGCCAGCAGCCCGTCCCGGGGGACCTACAATGAGCAGTTCTTC. The V and J genes are TRBV28 and TRBJ2-1; D perhaps matches TRBD2 (6 bases). Germline CDR1 and CDR2: MDHEN and SYDVKM. V was clipped by 6 bases and J by 2 bases, with 14 bases between them. This CDR3 spans 15 amino acids. The complete variable domain, with remaining parts taken from reference TRBV28 and TRBJ2-1, reads DVKVTQSSRYLVKRTGEKVFLECVQDMDHENMFWYRQDPGLGLRLIYFSYDVKMKEKGDIPEGYSVSREKKERFSLILESASTNQTSMYLCASSPSRGTYNEQFFGPGTRLTVL.

A remark on this clonotype: One end of the junction is discordant with germline, which a read error may explain. The rearrangement uses TRBV5-1 and TRBJ2-5; weak D call: TRBD1 (6 bases). The germline V gene encodes CDR1 SGHRS and CDR2 YFSETQ. The CDR3 totals 16 residues. This CDR3 is CASSSTLGGVGETQCF. The CDR3 DNA reads TGCGCCAGCAGCTCAACTCTAGGGGGAGTTGGCGAGACCCAGTGCTTC. Supplemented by reference TRBV5-1 and TRBJ2-5, the full variable domain reads KAGVTQTPRYLIKTRGQQVTLSCSPISGHRSVSWYQQTPGQGLQFLFEYFSETQRNKGNFPGRFSGRQFSNSRSEMNVSTLELGDSALYLCASSSTLGGVGETQCFGPGTRLLVL.

As for this clonotype: A much larger clone lies a single base off, so this may be a read error. The chain is built from TRBV6-2 or TRBV6-3 and TRBJ1-1; 8 bases fit TRBD1. CDR3 length: 14 residues. Germline CDR1 and CDR2: MNHEY and SVGEGT. The CDR3 here is CVSRDRRGLTEAFF. DNA of the CDR3: TGTGTCAGCAGGGACAGGAGGGGGCTAACTGAAGCTTTCTTT.

This sequence joins TRBV12-3 or TRBV12-4 and TRBJ2-5; D perhaps matches TRBD1 (6 bases). Deletions cut 0 bases from V and 6 bases from J, with 14 bases between. The length of the CDR3 is 15 residues. CDR3 nucleotide sequence: TGTGCCAGCAGTTTAGCGCCACAGGGACCAAAGACCCAGTACTTC. This gives the protein CASSLAPQGPKTQYF.

Comment on this clonotype: Mismatch with germline at one junction end may stem from a read error. The chain has TRBV11-2 and TRBJ2-7; maybe TRBD2 (6 bases). CDR3 length: 15 residues. Germline V gene lookup returns CDR1 SGHAT and CDR2 FQNNGV. CDR3 bases: TGTACCAGCAGCTTGATGGGACTTGCAAGCTACGAGCAGTACTTC. Amino acids: CTSSLMGLASYEQYF.

A single count supports this clonotype. A much larger clone differs by one base, so this may be a read error. V usage is TRBV4-2 and J usage is TRBJ2-3; D not resolved. The CDR3 consists of 16 residues. Deletions cut 1 base from V and 3 bases from J, with 14 bases between. The germline CDR1 and CDR2 sequences are LGHNA and YNFKEQ. CDR3 in DNA: TGTGCCAGCAGCCAAGGCGCCTCAGGCGTTACAGATACGCAGTATTTT. Translation gives CASSQGASGVTDTQYF.

The V call is TRBV11-1, the J call TRBJ2-3, with 8 nucleotides matching TRBD2. Germline CDR1 and CDR2: SGHAT and FQDESV (reference sequence). V gave up 0 bases and J gave up 1 base; unmatched junction bases: 0. The CDR3 covers 15 residues. CDR3: CASSLARGGTDTQYF. The CDR3 DNA reads TGTGCCAGCAGCTTAGCGCGGGGGGGCACAGATACGCAGTATTTT.